What follows are 18 T cell receptor beta chains derived from one specimen sequenced in a study of identical twins. MiXCR, run by TCRdb on the 5' RACE reads, gives a single entry per CDR3 protein. This sample carries 700,000 or so distinct CDR3 sequences, 8.5% to 9.5% of them seen once, and the ten largest clones take roughly 0.9%. These data also featured in a second study, about yellow fever vaccine responses in identical twins.

The sequenced sample consisted of PBMCs. The receptor source for this set is a woman under 30 in good health.

The gene calls are TRBV10-3 and TRBJ2-6; 9 positions match TRBD1. Germline trimming cut 6 bases from V and 4 bases from J; bases unmatched to any gene: 4. The CDR3 totals 15 residues. Germline CDR1 is ENHRY and CDR2 is SYGVKD. The CDR3: CAISGTGTGANVLTF. CDR3 coding DNA: TGTGCCATCAGCGGGACAGGGACCGGGGCCAACGTCCTGACTTTC.

This clonotype was seen a handful of times. This chain uses TRBV30 with TRBJ1-2, with D maybe TRBD1 (5 bases). Germline V gene lookup returns CDR1 GTSNPN and CDR2 SVGIG (reference sequence). Trimming removed 8 bases from V and 5 bases from J, with 18 bases in between. This CDR3 region has 13 residues. The CDR3: CATHGTRDYGYTF. The CDR3, as DNA: TGTGCCACACACGGGACGCGCGATTATGGCTACACCTTC.

This clonotype was counted a few times. The chain carries TRBV6-2 or TRBV6-3 and TRBJ2-7; 10 nucleotides align to TRBD2. Germline assignment: CDR1 MNHEY and CDR2 SVGEGT. This CDR3 comprises 15 residues. After removal of 7 bases from V and 2 bases from J, the junction contained 8 bases not matched to a gene. The CDR3 reads CASILAGGLAYEQYF. The DNA for the CDR3 is TGTGCCAGCATATTAGCGGGGGGCCTCGCCTACGAGCAGTACTTC.

This clonotype was seen ten or more times. V usage is TRBV10-3 and J usage is TRBJ2-3, with TRBD2 matching 8 bases. Germline loops: CDR1 ENHRY, CDR2 SYGVKD. This CDR3 region has 16 residues. Trimming cost V 0 bases and J 5 bases; bases outside gene matches: 7. CDR3 DNA: TGTGCCATCAGTGAGTCCCGCGGGGGGCCCGTAGATACGCAGTATTTT. Its protein product is CAISESRGGPVDTQYF.

This clonotype was seen ten or more times. The chain joins TRBV29-1 to TRBJ2-5; D is unresolved. The V gene lost 5 bases and the J gene lost 1 base, with 14 bases spanning the gap. This CDR3 spans 14 amino acids. Germline V CDR1 and CDR2: SQVTM, ANQGSEA. The CDR3: CSVLDISFQETQYF. The CDR3 coding sequence is TGCAGCGTTCTTGACATCTCCTTCCAAGAGACCCAGTACTTC.

V gene TRBV29-1 combines with J gene TRBJ1-1; D remains unclear. Per the germline V gene, CDR1 is SQVTM and CDR2 is ANQGSEA. This CDR3 is 12 amino acids long. V gave up 7 bases and J gave up 1 base, with 10 bases separating them. DNA of the CDR3: TGCAGCGCAGTCGATGAGAACACTGAAGCTTTCTTT. Encoded protein: CSAVDENTEAFF.

The chain uses TRBV27 and TRBJ2-7; 7 bases map to TRBD1. Per the germline V gene, CDR1 is MNHEY and CDR2 is SMNVEV (reference sequence). The CDR3 has 14 amino acids. V shed 4 bases and J 4 bases; nucleotides not matched to a gene: 7. CDR3 bases: TGTGCCAGCAGTTGGTCGGGACAGATATACGAGCAGTACTTC. Its protein product is CASSWSGQIYEQYF.

The rearrangement joins TRBV11-1 to TRBJ2-6, with D uncertain. CDR1 and CDR2 from the germline V gene are SGHAT and FQDESV (reference sequence). The CDR3 consists of 16 residues. V shed 1 base and J shed 3 bases, with 10 bases lying between them. The CDR3 protein is CASSLVLGYGANVLTF. For the CDR3, the DNA is TGTGCCAGCAGCTTAGTGCTAGGGTATGGGGCCAACGTCCTGACTTTC. The full variable domain, with the rest looked up from reference TRBV11-1 and TRBJ2-6, is EAEVAQSPRYKITEKSQAVAFWCDPISGHATLYWYRQILGQGPELLVQFQDESVVDDSQLPKDRFSAERLKGVDSTLKIQPAELGDSAMYLCASSLVLGYGANVLTFGAGSRLTVL.

The table lists this clonotype with many counts. The rearrangement uses TRBV12-3 or TRBV12-4 and TRBJ2-5, with TRBD2 matching 8 bases. The CDR3 is made up of 14 amino acids. The ends lost 6 bases at V and 5 bases at J; junction bases unmatched: 8. The CDR3 here is CASRQSGSHETQYF. The CDR3 DNA sequence: TGTGCCAGCAGACAAAGCGGGAGTCACGAGACCCAGTACTTC.

This clonotype was found many times. The chain combines TRBV5-6 with TRBJ2-3; no reliable D call. The germline V gene encodes CDR1 SGHDT and CDR2 YYEEEE. Trimming removed 0 bases from V and 6 bases from J, with 14 bases in between. The CDR3 totals 15 residues. The CDR3 spells CASSLVRMKTDTQYF. CDR3 sequence (DNA): TGTGCCAGCAGCTTGGTTAGAATGAAGACGGATACGCAGTATTTT. Full variable domain (remainder filled in from reference TRBV5-6 and TRBJ2-3): DAGVTQSPTHLIKTRGQQVTLRCSPKSGHDTVSWYQQALGQGPQFIFQYYEEEERQRGNFPDRFSGHQFPNYSSELNVNALLLGDSALYLCASSLVRMKTDTQYFGPGTRLTVL.

This clonotype was seen only a few times. V and J are TRBV11-1 and TRBJ2-7, with 12 bases lining up with TRBD2. V dropped 5 bases and J dropped 0; count of bases not matched to a gene: 14. CDR1 and CDR2 (germline): SGHAT, FQDESV (reference sequence). The CDR3 is 19 residues long. The CDR3 reads CASSHRGGTSGSRSYEQYF. In nucleotides, the CDR3 is TGTGCCAGCAGCCACCGTGGTGGGACTAGCGGGTCCCGCTCCTACGAGCAGTACTTC.

This chain uses TRBV4-3 with TRBJ2-7, with a weak D call TRBD1 (6 bases). The germline V and J ends were trimmed by 4 bases and 0 bases, with 16 bases remaining between them. The CDR3 is 16 residues long. The germline V gene encodes CDR1 LGHNA and CDR2 YSLEER. The CDR3 region is CASSLRQASFSYEQYF. The CDR3 DNA sequence: TGCGCCAGCAGCCTCAGACAGGCGTCCTTCTCCTACGAGCAGTACTTC.

About this clonotype: The conserved phenylalanine or tryptophan is not found at the CDR3 terminus, so this likely reflects a read error. The V call is TRBV6-5, the J call TRBJ1-1; D gene ambiguous. From germline, CDR1 is MNHEY and CDR2 SVGAGI. The CDR3 has 15 residues. V gave up 0 bases and J gave up 0 bases, with 8 bases separating them. This chain's CDR3 is CASSYSKGLNTEAFL. The CDR3 coding sequence is TGTGCCAGCAGTTACTCGAAGGGATTGAACACTGAAGCTTTCCTT.

This clonotype was found many times. The V call is TRBV25-1, the J call TRBJ2-1, with 14 bases matching TRBD2. The CDR3 extends over 18 amino acids. V dropped 1 base and J dropped 2; count of bases not matched to a gene: 4. Germline values: CDR1 MGHDK, CDR2 SYGVNS. CDR3 sequence reads: CASSESRTSGGTYNEQFF. In nucleotides, the CDR3 is TGTGCCAGCAGTGAATCAAGGACTAGCGGGGGGACCTACAATGAGCAGTTCTTC.

V gene TRBV7-9 combines with J gene TRBJ2-3; D is unresolved. Trimming took 6 bases from V and 0 from J, leaving 19 bases between them. Germline CDR1 SEHNR, CDR2 FQNEAQ (reference sequence). CDR3 length equals 17 residues. CDR3 sequence (DNA): TGTGCCAGCAGGATTCTCGGACCGCACGGAAGCACAGATACGCAGTATTTT. Protein product: CASRILGPHGSTDTQYF. Full variable domain (remainder filled in from reference TRBV7-9 and TRBJ2-3): DTGVSQNPRHKITKRGQNVTFRCDPISEHNRLYWYRQTLGQGPEFLTYFQNEAQLEKSRLLSDRFSAERPKGSFSTLEIQRTEQGDSAMYLCASRILGPHGSTDTQYFGPGTRLTVL.

This clonotype was counted at least ten times. The genes are TRBV3-1 and TRBJ1-2; 9 bases match TRBD1. J was trimmed by 5 bases and V by 2 bases; bases with no gene match: 6. Germline V gene sequence: CDR1 LGHDT, CDR2 YNNKEL (reference sequence). The CDR3 runs 15 residues. Here the CDR3 reads CASSQLDRGGYGYTF. CDR3 nucleotides: TGTGCCAGCAGCCAACTGGACAGGGGTGGTTATGGCTACACCTTC. The variable domain in full, completed from reference TRBV3-1 and TRBJ1-2, reads DTAVSQTPKYLVTQMGNDKSIKCEQNLGHDTMYWYKQDSKKFLKIMFSYNNKELIINETVPNRFSPKSPDKAHLNLHINSLELGDSAVYFCASSQLDRGGYGYTFGSGTRLTVV.

Notes on this clonotype: A junction boundary mismatches the germline segment, possibly from a read error. The J gene is TRBJ1-6, the V gene TRBV4-3; tentative D call: TRBD1 (5 bases). The CDR3 is 16 amino acids. The germline CDR1 and CDR2 sequences are LGHNA and YSLEER. The CDR3 region has the DNA TGCGCCAGCAGCCAATGGTCACAGGCCGATAATTCACCCCTCCTCTTT. Translated: CASSQWSQADNSPLLF.

The chain recombines TRBV3-1 with TRBJ2-1; TRBD2 matches at 15 bases. Germline lookup yields CDR1 LGHDT and CDR2 YNNKEL (reference sequence). This CDR3 has 17 residues. V shed 1 base, J shed 6 bases, and the junction held 4 bases outside the gene matches. For the CDR3, the DNA is TGTGCCAGCAGCCAAGGGACTAGCGGGAGGGCCTTCAATGAGCAGTTCTTC. Residues: CASSQGTSGRAFNEQFF.